This TCR beta chain is from a study of blood T cell repertoires in COVID-19. The overall study: There were acute and convalescent COVID-19 samples, and they came from the United States, Italy and Spain. T cells, B-cell-depleted T cells, or PBMCs supplied cDNA or gDNA.

The Seattle site enrolled patients during active infection and followed them longitudinally. CDR1 is MGHRA and CDR2 is YSYEKL in the germline V gene. V was pared by 1 base and J by 2 bases, with 5 bases of the junction left unmatched. This CDR3 contains 15 residues. Authors' processing steps: Cell counts per sample came from amplifying reference gene primers. Measured with immunoSEQ multiplex PCR; TCRdb has only the in-frame clones, and not every one. V, J and clone size are those of that table, while D and trimming were read from the DNA. The sample includes roughly 300,000 clones, 75% to 95% seen only once; the top ten take approximately 7.5%.

This sequence joins TRBV4-1 and TRBJ2-7; TRBD1 aligns across 7 bases. This clonotype originated in a woman in her 30s with COVID-19, enrolled during active disease. Sample: peripheral blood. CDR3 region: CASSQAPDRTYEQYF. In DNA, the CDR3 is TGCGCCAGCAGCCAAGCCCCGGACAGGACCTACGAGCAGTACTTC.